The entry that follows covers one T cell receptor beta chain sequence. The target antigen is unknown. Germline is not matched at one junction end, which may reflect a read error. TCRbeta libraries were built with three rounds of nested PCR, modified from ARM-PCR. TCRdb re-called the multiplex PCR reads with MiXCR, one entry per CDR3 protein. Among some 95,000 distinct CDR3 sequences, about 80% were seen once, and the ten largest hold around 30%. The germline V gene encodes CDR1 SGHRS and CDR2 YFSETQ. CDR3 size: 15 residues. The data belong to a study of tumor and adjacent non-tumor tissue in lung cancer. In the study overall: Patients comprised 12 adenocarcinoma, a couple of squamous cell carcinoma and 1 small cell lung cancer. The patients, 10 men and five or six women, were about 31 to 76 with stage I to III disease. General study results and limits: Top 100 clones took a larger repertoire share in normal lung. Tumor tissue had significantly higher TCR diversity than normal lung.

No cell sorting was done before RNA was extracted from the tissue. This non-tumor lung sample came from over 3 cm beyond the tumor edge. Sequenced: distant non-tumor lung tissue. The chain has TRBV5-1 and TRBJ2-2, with D perhaps assigned TRBD1 or TRBD2 (5 bases each). The sequence came from a man in his 60s with small cell lung cancer. CDR3 nucleotides: TGCACCAGCAGCTTGGACGTCCGTGTCACCAGGGAGCGGTTTTTT. Translating gives CTSSLDVRVTRERFF.